These 26 T cell receptor beta chains were all obtained from the same sample, sequenced in a study of shared clonotypes between healthy human individuals. Profiling relied on immunoSEQ multiplex PCR, and the TCRdb table lists in-frame clones only, not all of them. The sample contains millions of clones, 95% of which appear only once. The specimen was naive CD4+ T cells sorted from blood. The subset denotes: CD45RA+ positively selected. The source of these receptors is a young man in good health.

A remark on this clone: Other DNA sequences from this sample encode an identical CDR3 as well. The chain joins TRBV27 to TRBJ1-2; weak D call: TRBD1 (6 bases). V shed 0 bases and J shed 2 bases, with 10 bases lying between them. The CDR3 totals 15 residues. Germline lookup yields CDR1 MNHEY and CDR2 SMNVEV (reference sequence). The CDR3 coding sequence is TGTGCCAGCAGTTTATCCGGGGGCCCCAACTATGGCTACACCTTC. Amino acid sequence: CASSLSGGPNYGYTF.

For this clone: A clone one base away is much larger, so this may be a read error. Other DNA variants within this sample encode the same CDR3. The V call is TRBV2, the J call TRBJ2-7, with D unresolved. Between the trimmed V and J ends, which lost 6 bases and 3 bases, there was a span of 6 bases. CDR3 size: 11 residues. The germline V gene encodes CDR1 SNHLY and CDR2 FYNNEI. In DNA, the CDR3 is TGTGCCAGCAGCCCCTACTACGAGCAGTACTTC. Translated, it gives CASSPYYEQYF. Together with reference TRBV2 and TRBJ2-7, the CDR3 gives the full variable domain: EPEVTQTPSHQVTQMGQEVILRCVPISNHLYFYWYRQILGQKVEFLVSFYNNEISEKSEIFDDQFSVERPDGSNFTLKIRSTKLEDSAMYFCASSPYYEQYFGPGTRLTVT.

The chain links TRBV4-1 to TRBJ2-2, with D possibly being TRBD2 (7 bases). This CDR3 is 16 amino acids long. Trimming removed 1 base at V and 5 bases at J, with 14 bases between. Germline CDR1 MGHRA, CDR2 YSYEKL. The CDR3 protein is CASSQGGGRGTGELFF. The CDR3, as DNA: TGCGCCAGCAGCCAAGGTGGAGGGAGGGGGACCGGGGAGCTGTTTTTT.

The chain couples TRBV10-1 to TRBJ2-5, with a weak D call TRBD1 (5 bases). The CDR3 is 15 residues long. CDR1 and CDR2 (germline): WNHNN, SYGVQD (reference sequence). V was shortened by 1 base and J by 4 bases, with 13 bases between the two germline ends. CDR3 in DNA: TGCGCCAGCAGTGAGTTCGAGGTTAGGGGAGAGACCCAGTACTTC. The encoded protein is CASSEFEVRGETQYF.

CDR3 DNA sequence: TGTGCCTGGAGTGAAAGAAGGGGGTCAACAGTTAGTAGTCAGCCCCAGCATTTT. Its translation is CAWSERRGSTVSSQPQHF. J is TRBJ1-5 and V is TRBV30, with a tentative D call TRBD1 (6 bases). CDR1 and CDR2 (germline): GTSNPN, SVGIG (reference sequence). This CDR3 comprises 18 residues. Trimming took 1 base from V and 6 from J, leaving 25 bases between them.

The chain recombines TRBV10-2 with TRBJ1-4; the D gene is possibly TRBD1 (6 bases). Germline V gene data show CDR1 as WSHSY and CDR2 as SAAADI. Trimming cost V 5 bases and J 14 bases, with 18 bases left between them. There are 13 residues in the CDR3. The CDR3: CASSSDSSRRLFF. CDR3 nucleotides: TGCGCCAGCAGTTCGGACAGCTCCCGGAGGCTGTTTTTT.

This CDR3 reads CASSPGTGVIGEQFF. The CDR3 DNA sequence: TGTGCCAGCAGTCCCGGGACAGGGGTAATCGGTGAGCAGTTCTTC. The rearrangement uses TRBV6-5 and TRBJ2-1, with 10 bases matching TRBD1. The V and J ends lost 5 bases and 9 bases, in that order; junction bases with no gene match: 10. CDR3 length: 15 residues. CDR1 is MNHEY, CDR2 SVGAGI, per germline.

For this clone: Other DNA sequences in the sample encode the same CDR3. This chain joins TRBV7-9 and TRBJ2-7; tentative D call: TRBD2 (5 bases). Trimming removed 3 bases from V and 3 bases from J, with 6 bases in between. Germline-derived CDR1 and CDR2 are SEHNR and FQNEAQ (reference sequence). The CDR3 length is 12 residues. CDR3 amino acids: CASSLDFYEQYF. For the CDR3, the DNA is TGTGCCAGCAGCTTGGACTTCTACGAGCAGTACTTC.

V and J are TRBV19 and TRBJ1-4; D is possibly TRBD1 (5 bases). The germline gives CDR1 LNHDA, CDR2 SQIVND (reference sequence). Deletions cut 6 bases from V and 7 bases from J, with 12 bases between. The CDR3 has 13 residues. CDR3 bases: TGTGCCAGTAGGACAGACCCTGTTGAAAAACTGTTTTTT. It specifies CASRTDPVEKLFF.

The chain couples TRBV5-6 to TRBJ1-6; TRBD1 is a possible D gene (5 bases). The CDR3 runs to 15 residues. Germline lookup yields CDR1 SGHDT and CDR2 YYEEEE. V lost 4 bases to trimming and J lost 5 bases, with 13 bases between them. The DNA of the CDR3 is TGTGCCAGCAGCCCAAGAGCAGGGAATAATTCACCCCTCCACTTT. This encodes CASSPRAGNNSPLHF.

This clone was observed once. CDR3 nucleotides: TGCGCCAGCAGCCTCCAGGGTTCCAAAAACATTCAGTACTTC. Translated: CASSLQGSKNIQYF. The rearrangement joins TRBV10-2 to TRBJ2-4; D might be TRBD1 (5 bases). Between the trimmed V and J ends, which lost 6 bases and 2 bases, there was a span of 11 bases. The CDR3 consists of 14 residues. In germline, CDR1 is WSHSY, CDR2 SAAADI.

J is TRBJ2-5 and V is TRBV7-9; D not certain. V was shortened by 3 bases and J by 5 bases, with 19 bases between the two germline ends. This CDR3 region has 16 residues. Germline-derived CDR1 and CDR2 are SEHNR and FQNEAQ (reference sequence). CDR3 nucleotide sequence: TGTGCCAGCAGCTTGCCCATACAGTCTTATCGGGAGACCCAGTACTTC. It is translated as CASSLPIQSYRETQYF.

The CDR3 sequence: CASRETSGYYNEQFF. The CDR3 bases are TGTGCCAGCAGGGAGACTAGCGGGTATTACAATGAGCAGTTCTTC. V and J are TRBV6-1 and TRBJ2-1; 10 bases are shared with TRBD2. The germline CDR1 and CDR2 sequences are MNHNS and SASEGT. The trim removed 6 bases at V and 4 bases at J, leaving 6 bases unmatched. The CDR3 is made up of 15 amino acids.

This clone has a single count. This clone may be a read error of a much larger clone one base away. At the DNA level, this CDR3 is encoded by other sequences in the same sample as well. The chain uses TRBV4-3 and TRBJ1-5; perhaps TRBD1 as D (5 bases). This CDR3 comprises 13 residues. V was pared by 0 bases and J by 6 bases, with 6 bases between. Looked up from germline, CDR1 is LGHNA and CDR2 is YSLEER. CDR3 region: CASSQERGQPQHF. Here the CDR3 DNA reads TGCGCCAGCAGCCAAGAAAGGGGTCAGCCCCAGCATTTT.

The chain recombines TRBV19 with TRBJ1-1; D might be TRBD1 (6 bases). CDR3 size: 15 residues. Trimming shortened V by 5 bases and J by 1 base, and 14 bases separated the two germline ends. Germline CDR1 is LNHDA and CDR2 is SQIVND (reference sequence). The CDR3 sequence: CASSGGLQANTEAFF. In DNA form, the CDR3 reads TGTGCCAGTAGTGGGGGCTTACAAGCGAACACTGAAGCTTTCTTT.

The rearrangement joins TRBV16 to TRBJ1-5; D call uncertain. V lost 1 base and J 0 bases, leaving 10 bases between the germline ends. CDR3 length: 16 amino acids. The germline V gene has CDR1 KGHSY and CDR2 FQNENV. CDR3 nucleotides: TGTGCCAGCAGCCAATTGCCCGAAAATAGCAATCAGCCCCAGCATTTT. Encoded protein: CASSQLPENSNQPQHF.

Of note for this clone: This may be a read error, as it is one base from a much larger clone. The V gene is TRBV10-3, the J gene TRBJ2-5; D is unclear. CDR3 length: 11 residues. V lost 2 bases and J 5 bases, leaving 3 bases between the germline ends. Germline lookup yields CDR1 ENHRY and CDR2 SYGVKD. The CDR3 region has the DNA TGTGCCATCAGTGAGATGGAGACCCAGTACTTC. This encodes CAISEMETQYF.

V and J are TRBV14 and TRBJ2-7, with TRBD1 matching 9 bases. V was pared by 1 base and J by 3 bases, with 19 bases of the junction left unmatched. The CDR3 is made up of 20 amino acids. Germline V lookup: CDR1 SGHDN, CDR2 FVKESK. The CDR3 loop is CASSQVFRAGTGTRDYEQYF. The CDR3 DNA reads as TGTGCCAGCAGCCAAGTTTTTAGAGCTGGGACAGGGACCCGAGACTACGAGCAGTACTTC.

This chain connects TRBV2 to TRBJ1-5; 7 bases match TRBD1. Germline V gene lookup returns CDR1 SNHLY and CDR2 FYNNEI. This CDR3 contains 14 residues. Trimming cost V 7 bases and J 7 bases; bases outside gene matches: 10. CDR3 region: CASTDRDVGQPQHF. CDR3 in DNA: TGTGCCAGCACCGACAGGGATGTTGGGCAGCCCCAGCATTTT.

J is TRBJ2-2 and V is TRBV6-5; tentatively, D is TRBD1 (6 bases). The germline CDR1 and CDR2 sequences are MNHEY and SVGAGI. The CDR3 spans 14 residues. Deletions cut 3 bases from V and 7 bases from J, with 12 bases between. CDR3 bases: TGTGCCAGCAGTTATACAGGGTGGGGCGGGGAGCTGTTTTTT. Residues: CASSYTGWGGELFF.

This clone was detected a few times. This chain uses TRBV6-5 with TRBJ1-6, with D unclear. CDR1 is MNHEY, CDR2 SVGAGI, per germline. The CDR3 is made up of 14 amino acids. The germline V and J ends were trimmed by 5 bases and 6 bases, with 11 bases remaining between them. Here the CDR3 DNA reads TGTGCCAGCAGTAGGGTTCGGAGTAATTCACCCCTCCACTTT. Its translation is CASSRVRSNSPLHF.

About this clone itself: This may be a read error, as it is one base from a much larger clone. The rearrangement joins TRBV7-2 to TRBJ1-1, with unresolved D. V gave up 0 bases and J gave up 7 bases, with 9 bases separating them. This CDR3 is built from 13 residues. Germline V gene sequence: CDR1 SGHTA, CDR2 FQGNSA. The CDR3 nucleotides read TGTGCCAGCAGCTTAGCGCTAAGACTTGAAGCTTTCTTT. Amino acid sequence: CASSLALRLEAFF.

The rearrangement links TRBV28 to TRBJ1-1; no reliable D call. Looked up from germline, CDR1 is MDHEN and CDR2 is SYDVKM. With 11 bases removed from V and 1 base from J, the gap between germline ends came to 17 bases. The CDR3 loop spans 14 amino acids. The CDR3 sequence is CAHASFAGNTEAFF. The CDR3 nucleotides read TGTGCCCATGCGAGTTTCGCGGGGAACACTGAAGCTTTCTTT.

The chain is built from TRBV6-5 and TRBJ1-2, with D uncertain. The germline V gene has CDR1 MNHEY and CDR2 SVGAGI. CDR3 length equals 12 residues. With 8 bases removed from V and 6 bases from J, the gap between germline ends came to 13 bases. The CDR3 region has the DNA TGTGCCAGCGGCCAAGTGGGAAATGGCTACACCTTC. This encodes CASGQVGNGYTF.

The chain couples TRBV4-3 to TRBJ2-3; the D is unclear. Trimming left V 1 base short and J 5 bases short, with 22 bases between. The CDR3 covers 18 residues. CDR1 and CDR2 from the germline V gene are LGHNA and YSLEER. The CDR3 region has the DNA TGCGCCAGCAGCCAAGGCCCTGGTGCCGCACCCCCCCAAGATACGCAGTATTTT. Protein: CASSQGPGAAPPQDTQYF.

This chain uses TRBV10-3 with TRBJ1-3; D perhaps matches TRBD1 (6 bases). Germline CDR1 and CDR2: ENHRY and SYGVKD. V was cut by 10 bases and J by 4 bases, with 14 bases left in between. The CDR3 loop spans 13 amino acids. Here the CDR3 DNA reads TGTGCCACCGCTGAGGGGGACGGAAACACCATATATTTT. It specifies CATAEGDGNTIYF.